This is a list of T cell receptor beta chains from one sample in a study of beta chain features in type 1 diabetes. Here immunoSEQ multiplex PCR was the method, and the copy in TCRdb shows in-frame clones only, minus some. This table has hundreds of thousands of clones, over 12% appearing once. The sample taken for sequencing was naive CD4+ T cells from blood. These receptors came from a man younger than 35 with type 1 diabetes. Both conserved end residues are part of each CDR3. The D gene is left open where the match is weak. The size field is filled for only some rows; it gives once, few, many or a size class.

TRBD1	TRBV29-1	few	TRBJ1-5	TGCAGCGTTGTGACAGGGGGGGAGGGACCCCAGCATTTT	CSVVTGGEGPQHF
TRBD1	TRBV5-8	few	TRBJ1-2	TGTGCCAGCAGCACTCGACAGGGGATCTATGGCTACACCTTC	CASSTRQGIYGYTF
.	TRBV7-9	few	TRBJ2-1	TGTGCCAGCAGGCCGGCCGGGCTACTAAGCAATGAGCAGTTCTTC	CASRPAGLLSNEQFF
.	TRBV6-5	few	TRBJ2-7	TGTGCCACCCGACAAAGGGGGTACGAGCAGTACTTC	CATRQRGYEQYF
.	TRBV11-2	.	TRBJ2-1	TGTGCCAGCAGCCCCAGGGTGTTAAACTCCTACAATGAGCAGTTCTTC	CASSPRVLNSYNEQFF
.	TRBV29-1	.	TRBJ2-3	TGCAGCCCTCGGCGGGGGCTCACAGATACGCAGTATTTT	CSPRRGLTDTQYF
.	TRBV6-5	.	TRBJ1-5	TGTGCCAGCAAGAGACAGGCGAGCAATCAGCCCCAGCATTTT	CASKRQASNQPQHF
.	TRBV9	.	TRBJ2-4	TGTGCCAGCAGCGTAGAGGGACTAGCCAAAAACATTCAGTACTTC	CASSVEGLAKNIQYF
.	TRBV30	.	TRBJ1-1	TGTGCCTGGAGTGTACTTCGGGACACTGAAGCTTTCTTT	CAWSVLRDTEAFF
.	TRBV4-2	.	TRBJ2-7	TGTGCCAGCAGCCTAAGAGCAGACTACGAGCAGTACTTC	CASSLRADYEQYF
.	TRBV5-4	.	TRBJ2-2	TGTGCCAGCATGCCTTCGGGCGGGGAGCTGTTTTTT	CASMPSGGELFF
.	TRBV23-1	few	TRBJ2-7	TGCGCCAGCAGACATACCCAAGGTCTCGAGCAGTACTTC	CASRHTQGLEQYF
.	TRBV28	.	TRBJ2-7	TGTGCCAGCAGACAAAACTACGAGCAGTACTTC	CASRQNYEQYF
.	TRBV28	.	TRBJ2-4	TGTGCCAGCAGTTCCCCGTGGCGGACTCGGGACATTCAGTACTTC	CASSSPWRTRDIQYF
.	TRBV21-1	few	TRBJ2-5	TGTGCCAGCAGCAAAGTGGGGGAGACCCAGTACTTC	CASSKVGETQYF
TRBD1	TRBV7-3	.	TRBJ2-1	TGTGCCAGCAGCCCGGGACAGGGTCGGGATGAGCAGTTCTTC	CASSPGQGRDEQFF
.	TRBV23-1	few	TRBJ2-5	TGCGCCAGCAGTCAAGATATCCGCCGGGAGACCCAGTACTTC	CASSQDIRRETQYF
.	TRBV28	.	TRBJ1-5	TGTGCCAGCAGCAGATTTAGAGGGGACCATAGCAATCAGCCCCAGCATTTT	CASSRFRGDHSNQPQHF
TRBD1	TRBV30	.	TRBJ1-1	TGTGCCTGGAGTCCGACAGGGGGCTGGAGCACTGAAGCTTTCTTT	CAWSPTGGWSTEAFF
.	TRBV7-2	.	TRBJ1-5	TGTGCCAGCAGCGTAGGACAGCTCAATCAGCCCCAGCATTTT	CASSVGQLNQPQHF
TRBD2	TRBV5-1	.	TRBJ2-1	TGCGCCAGCACCGTCCCCGGGACTAGCGGGGTTAGCTCCTACAATGAGCAGTTCTTC	CASTVPGTSGVSSYNEQFF
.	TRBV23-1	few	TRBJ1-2	TGCGCCAGCAGTCTGGGTCCGTTTACCTTC	CASSLGPFTF
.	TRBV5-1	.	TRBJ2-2	TGCGCCAGCAGCCTCGGACGAGACACCGGGGAGCTGTTTTTT	CASSLGRDTGELFF
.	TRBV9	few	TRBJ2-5	TGTGCCAGCAGCGTCGGAACGGGGGCGCCGGAGACCCAGTACTTC	CASSVGTGAPETQYF
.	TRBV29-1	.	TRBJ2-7	TGCAGCGTTGTAAGAGGGGGAGCGGGCCTTCGGGACGAGCAGTACTTC	CSVVRGGAGLRDEQYF
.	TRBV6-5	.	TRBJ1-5	TGTGCCAGCAGAGATAATAGCAATCAGCCCCAGCATTTT	CASRDNSNQPQHF
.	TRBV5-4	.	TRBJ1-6	TGTGCCAGCAGCGGAACTCAGGGGAATACTAATTCACCCCTCCACTTT	CASSGTQGNTNSPLHF
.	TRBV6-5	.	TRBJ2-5	TGTGCCAGCAGTTACCCGGGACGGGAGACCCAGTACTTC	CASSYPGRETQYF
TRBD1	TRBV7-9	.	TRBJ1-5	TGTGCCAGCAGCCTGGGACAGACAAAGGGGAATCAGCCCCAGCATTTT	CASSLGQTKGNQPQHF
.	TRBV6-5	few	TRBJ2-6	TGTGCCAGCAGTCCTTGGACTACTGGGGCCAACGTCCTGACTTTC	CASSPWTTGANVLTF
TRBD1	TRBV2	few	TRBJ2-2	TGTGCCAGCAGCACAGGGGGCGGCGGAGGGGAGCTGTTTTTT	CASSTGGGGGELFF
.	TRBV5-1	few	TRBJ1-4	TGCGCCAGCAGCGAGGATGAAAAACTGTTTTTT	CASSEDEKLFF
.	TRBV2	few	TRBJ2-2	TGTGCCAGCAGTGGCTACACCGGGGAGCTGTTTTTT	CASSGYTGELFF
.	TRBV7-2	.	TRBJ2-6	TGTGCCAGCAGTCTCAGCGTCCAGCCTAGGGCCAACGTCCTGACTTTC	CASSLSVQPRANVLTF
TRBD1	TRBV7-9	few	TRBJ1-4	TGTGCCAGCAGCTTACAACCGGGACAGGGAGATGAAAAACTGTTTTTT	CASSLQPGQGDEKLFF
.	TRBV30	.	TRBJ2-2	TGTGCCTGGAGTCCCCGAGGCAGGGGGAACACCGGGGAGCTGTTTTTT	CAWSPRGRGNTGELFF
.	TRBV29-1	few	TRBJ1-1	TGCAGCGCCGCAGGGAGGGCGAACACTGAAGCTTTCTTT	CSAAGRANTEAFF
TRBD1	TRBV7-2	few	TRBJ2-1	TGTGCCAGCAGGGTGACAGGGGCGGGTAATGAGCAGTTCTTC	CASRVTGAGNEQFF
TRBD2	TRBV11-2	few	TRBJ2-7	TGTGCCAGCAGCCCCTCGACCCTAGCGGGAGCGACTCCCTACGAGCAGTACTTC	CASSPSTLAGATPYEQYF
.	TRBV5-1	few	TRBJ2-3	TGCGCCAGCAGCTGGAGGGACCATAGCACAGATACGCAGTATTTT	CASSWRDHSTDTQYF
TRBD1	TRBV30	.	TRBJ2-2	TGTGCCTGGAGTCATTCAGGGGGCGGGGAGCTGTTTTTT	CAWSHSGGGELFF